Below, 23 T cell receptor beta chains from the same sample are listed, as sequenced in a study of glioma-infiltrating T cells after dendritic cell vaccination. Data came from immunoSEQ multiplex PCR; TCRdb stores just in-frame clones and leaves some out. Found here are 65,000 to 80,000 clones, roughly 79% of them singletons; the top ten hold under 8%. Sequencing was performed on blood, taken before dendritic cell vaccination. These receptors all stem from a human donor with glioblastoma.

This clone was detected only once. CDR3 in DNA: TGTGCCAGCAGCGTGGAGACTAGCGGGGTGCCAGATACGCAGTATTTT. Amino acid sequence: CASSVETSGVPDTQYF. The genes are TRBV9 and TRBJ2-3; 11 bases map to TRBD2. With 2 bases clipped from V and 4 bases from J, the junction kept 6 bases outside the gene matches. From germline, CDR1 is SGDLS and CDR2 YYNGEE. CDR3 length: 16 amino acids.

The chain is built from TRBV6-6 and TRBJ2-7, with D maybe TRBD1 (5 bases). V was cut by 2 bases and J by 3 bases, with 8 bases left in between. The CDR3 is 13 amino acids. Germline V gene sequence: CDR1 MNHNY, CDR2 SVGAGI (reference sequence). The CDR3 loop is CASSYTGRYEQYF. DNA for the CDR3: TGTGCCAGCAGTTACACAGGCCGCTACGAGCAGTACTTC.

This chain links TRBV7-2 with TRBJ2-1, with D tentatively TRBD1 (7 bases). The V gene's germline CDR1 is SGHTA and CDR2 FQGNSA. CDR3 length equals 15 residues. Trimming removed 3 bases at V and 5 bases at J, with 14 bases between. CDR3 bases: TGTGCCAGCAGCTTGGAGGGGACAGCCAACAATGAGCAGTTCTTC. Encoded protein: CASSLEGTANNEQFF.

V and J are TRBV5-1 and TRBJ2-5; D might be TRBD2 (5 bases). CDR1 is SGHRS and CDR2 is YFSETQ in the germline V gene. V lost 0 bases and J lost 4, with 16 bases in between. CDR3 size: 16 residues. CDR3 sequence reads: CASSLAASLEGETQYF. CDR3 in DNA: TGCGCCAGCAGCTTGGCGGCTAGCTTGGAAGGAGAGACCCAGTACTTC.

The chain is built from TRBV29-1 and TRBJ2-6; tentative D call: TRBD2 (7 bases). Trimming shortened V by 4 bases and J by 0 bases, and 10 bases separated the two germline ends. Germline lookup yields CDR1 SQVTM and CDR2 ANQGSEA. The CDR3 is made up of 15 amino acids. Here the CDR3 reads CSVVGGASGANVLTF. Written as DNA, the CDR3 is TGCAGCGTTGTAGGGGGGGCCTCTGGGGCCAACGTCCTGACTTTC.

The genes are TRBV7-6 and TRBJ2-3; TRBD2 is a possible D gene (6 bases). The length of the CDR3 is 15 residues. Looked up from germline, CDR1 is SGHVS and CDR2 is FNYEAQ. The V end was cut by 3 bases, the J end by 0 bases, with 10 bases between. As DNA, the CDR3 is TGTGCCAGCAGCTTGGCGGGGATAAGCACAGATACGCAGTATTTT. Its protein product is CASSLAGISTDTQYF.

In DNA, the CDR3 is TGTGCCAGCGACGGAGGGCCCTACGAGCAGTACTTC. Protein product: CASDGGPYEQYF. The rearrangement uses TRBV7-9 and TRBJ2-7; perhaps TRBD2 as D (6 bases). In germline, CDR1 is SEHNR, CDR2 FQNEAQ (reference sequence). Trimming cost V 8 bases and J 2 bases, with 10 bases left between them. This CDR3 contains 12 residues. Based on the CDR3 plus reference TRBV7-9 and TRBJ2-7, the full variable domain is DTGVSQNPRHKITKRGQNVTFRCDPISEHNRLYWYRQTLGQGPEFLTYFQNEAQLEKSRLLSDRFSAERPKGSFSTLEIQRTEQGDSAMYLCASDGGPYEQYFGPGTRLTVT.

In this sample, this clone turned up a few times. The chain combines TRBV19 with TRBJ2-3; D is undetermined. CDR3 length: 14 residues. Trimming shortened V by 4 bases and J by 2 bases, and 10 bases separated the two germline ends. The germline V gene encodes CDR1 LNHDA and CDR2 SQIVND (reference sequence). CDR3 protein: CASSTSTNTDTQYF. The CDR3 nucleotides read TGTGCCAGTAGTACCTCAACAAACACAGATACGCAGTATTTT.

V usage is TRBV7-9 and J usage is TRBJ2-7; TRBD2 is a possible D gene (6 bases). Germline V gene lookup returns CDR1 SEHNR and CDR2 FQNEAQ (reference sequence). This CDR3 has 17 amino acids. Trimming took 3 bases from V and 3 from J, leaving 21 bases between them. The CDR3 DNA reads TGTGCCAGCAGCTTGTGGTATTCGGGGGTGAAGAACTACGAGCAGTACTTC. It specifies CASSLWYSGVKNYEQYF.

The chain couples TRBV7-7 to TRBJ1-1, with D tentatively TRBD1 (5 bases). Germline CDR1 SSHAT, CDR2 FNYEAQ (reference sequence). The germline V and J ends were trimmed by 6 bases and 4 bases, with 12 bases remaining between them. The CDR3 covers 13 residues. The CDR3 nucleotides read TGTGCCAGCAGTCAGGGTGTCGGCACTGAAGCTTTCTTT. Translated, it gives CASSQGVGTEAFF. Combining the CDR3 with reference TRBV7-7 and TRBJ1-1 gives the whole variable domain GAGVSQSPRYKVTKRGQDVTLRCDPISSHATLYWYQQALGQGPEFLTYFNYEAQPDKSGLPSDRFSAERPEGSISTLTIQRTEQRDSAMYRCASSQGVGTEAFFGQGTRLTVV.

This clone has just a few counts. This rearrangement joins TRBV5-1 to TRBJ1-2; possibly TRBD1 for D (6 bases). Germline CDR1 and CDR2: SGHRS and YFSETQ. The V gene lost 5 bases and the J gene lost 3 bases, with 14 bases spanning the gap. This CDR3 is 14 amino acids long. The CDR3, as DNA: TGCGCCAGCAGTATTCCACGACAGGACTATGGCTACACCTTC. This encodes CASSIPRQDYGYTF.

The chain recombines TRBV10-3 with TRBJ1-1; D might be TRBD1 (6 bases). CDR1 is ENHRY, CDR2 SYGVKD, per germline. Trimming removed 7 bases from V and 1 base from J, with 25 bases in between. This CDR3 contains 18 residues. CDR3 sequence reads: CAITGQGSADPSNTEAFF. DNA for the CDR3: TGTGCCATCACTGGCCAGGGGTCTGCGGACCCGTCGAACACTGAAGCTTTCTTT.

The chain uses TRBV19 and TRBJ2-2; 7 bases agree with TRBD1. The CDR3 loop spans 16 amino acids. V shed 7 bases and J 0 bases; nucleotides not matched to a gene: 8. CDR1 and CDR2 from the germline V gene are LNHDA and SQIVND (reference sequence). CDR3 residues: CASKLTGIANTGELFF. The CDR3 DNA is TGTGCCAGTAAATTGACAGGGATCGCGAACACCGGGGAGCTGTTTTTT.

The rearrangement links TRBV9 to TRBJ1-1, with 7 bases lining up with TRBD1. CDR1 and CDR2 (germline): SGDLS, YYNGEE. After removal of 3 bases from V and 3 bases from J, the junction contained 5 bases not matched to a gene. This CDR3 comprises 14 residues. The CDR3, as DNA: TGTGCCAGCAGCGCGTTCACAGGGGACACTGAAGCTTTCTTT. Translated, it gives CASSAFTGDTEAFF.

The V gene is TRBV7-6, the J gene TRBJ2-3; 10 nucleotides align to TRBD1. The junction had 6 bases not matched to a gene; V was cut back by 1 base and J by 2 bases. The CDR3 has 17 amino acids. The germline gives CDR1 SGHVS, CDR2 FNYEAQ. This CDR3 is CASSLEGTGVFTDTQYF. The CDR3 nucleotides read TGTGCCAGCAGCTTAGAAGGGACAGGGGTTTTCACAGATACGCAGTATTTT.

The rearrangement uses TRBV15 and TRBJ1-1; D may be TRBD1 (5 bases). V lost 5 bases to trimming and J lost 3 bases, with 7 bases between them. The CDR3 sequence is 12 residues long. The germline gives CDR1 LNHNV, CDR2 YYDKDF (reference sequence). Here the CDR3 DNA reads TGTGCCACCAGCGGGGGGGACACTGAAGCTTTCTTT. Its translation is CATSGGDTEAFF.

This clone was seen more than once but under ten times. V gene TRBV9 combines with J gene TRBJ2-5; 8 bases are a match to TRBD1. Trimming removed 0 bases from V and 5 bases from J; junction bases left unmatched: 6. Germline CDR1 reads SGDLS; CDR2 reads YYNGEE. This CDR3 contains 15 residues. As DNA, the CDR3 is TGTGCCAGCAGCGTAGCGCAGGGGGCAGGGGAGACCCAGTACTTC. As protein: CASSVAQGAGETQYF.

CDR3 sequence: CSVAGFDGEKLFF. The CDR3 DNA reads as TGCAGCGTTGCTGGTTTCGACGGGGAAAAACTGTTTTTT. The J gene is TRBJ1-4, the V gene TRBV29-1; D gene ambiguous. V dropped 4 bases and J dropped 8 bases, with 14 bases sitting between them. From germline, CDR1 is SQVTM and CDR2 ANQGSEA. The CDR3 covers 13 residues.

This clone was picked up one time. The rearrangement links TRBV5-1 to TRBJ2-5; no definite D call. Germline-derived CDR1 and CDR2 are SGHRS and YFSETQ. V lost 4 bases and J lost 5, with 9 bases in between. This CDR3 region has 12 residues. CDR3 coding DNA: TGCGCCAGCAGCGACGACTGGGAGACCCAGTACTTC. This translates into CASSDDWETQYF. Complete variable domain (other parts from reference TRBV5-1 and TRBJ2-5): KAGVTQTPRYLIKTRGQQVTLSCSPISGHRSVSWYQQTPGQGLQFLFEYFSETQRNKGNFPGRFSGRQFSNSRSEMNVSTLELGDSALYLCASSDDWETQYFGPGTRLLVL.

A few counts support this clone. The CDR3 here is CASSYPSGVGYTF. The DNA of the CDR3 is TGTGCCAGCAGCTACCCCTCAGGGGTCGGCTACACCTTC. The chain has TRBV7-2 and TRBJ1-2, with TRBD1 as a possible D gene (6 bases). With 4 bases removed from V and 8 bases from J, the gap between germline ends came to 14 bases. The CDR3 loop spans 13 amino acids. Germline values: CDR1 SGHTA, CDR2 FQGNSA.

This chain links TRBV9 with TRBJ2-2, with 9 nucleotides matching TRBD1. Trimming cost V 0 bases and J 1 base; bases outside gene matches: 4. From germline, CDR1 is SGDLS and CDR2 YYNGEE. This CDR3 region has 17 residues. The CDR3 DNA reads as TGTGCCAGCAGCGTAGGGGACAGGGCGGAGAACACCGGGGAGCTGTTTTTT. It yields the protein CASSVGDRAENTGELFF.

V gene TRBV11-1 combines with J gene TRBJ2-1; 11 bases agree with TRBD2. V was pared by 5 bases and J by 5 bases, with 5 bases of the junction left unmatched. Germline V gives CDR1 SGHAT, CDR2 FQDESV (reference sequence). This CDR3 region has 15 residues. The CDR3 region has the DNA TGTGCCAGCAGCCTAAGACTAGCGGGGAACAATGAGCAGTTCTTC. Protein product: CASSLRLAGNNEQFF.

The CDR3 loop reads CASSSPGLGETQYF. The CDR3 DNA reads TGTGCCAGCAGTTCCCCAGGGTTAGGGGAGACCCAGTACTTC. This chain uses TRBV28 with TRBJ2-5, with D maybe TRBD1 (5 bases). Germline-derived CDR1 and CDR2 are MDHEN and SYDVKM. This CDR3 is built from 14 residues. With 4 bases removed from V and 5 bases from J, the gap between germline ends came to 14 bases.